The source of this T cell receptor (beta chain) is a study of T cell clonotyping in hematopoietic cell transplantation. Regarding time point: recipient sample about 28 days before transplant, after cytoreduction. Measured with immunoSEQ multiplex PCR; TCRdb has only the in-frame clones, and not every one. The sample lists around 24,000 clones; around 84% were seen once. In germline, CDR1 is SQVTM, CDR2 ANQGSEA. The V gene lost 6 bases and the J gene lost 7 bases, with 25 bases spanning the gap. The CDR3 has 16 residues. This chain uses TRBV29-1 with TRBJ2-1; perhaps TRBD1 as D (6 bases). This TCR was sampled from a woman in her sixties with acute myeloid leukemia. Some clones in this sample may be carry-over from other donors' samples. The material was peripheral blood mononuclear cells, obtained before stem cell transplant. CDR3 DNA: TGCAGCGTGGGCTTATTTAGGGGGTTAAGGGAGAATGAGCAGTTCTTC. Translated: CSVGLFRGLRENEQFF.